One and the same sample provided the 27 T cell receptor beta chains below, sequenced in a study of T cells in placental villitis. The antigens for these receptors are not known. Findings and caveats of the study: Placentae with villitis of unknown etiology showed clonal expansion, median clonality approximately 0.057 versus control 0.0045 to 0.007.

This was the immunoSEQ v4 assay. Some clones are missing from TCRdb's copy, which holds only in-frame ones; the method was immunoSEQ multiplex PCR. The sample holds a few thousand clones, roughly 84% seen once. Material: placental tissue containing maternal and fetal cells. These receptors were obtained from a human patient with villitis of unknown etiology; the placental T cells may come from both mother and fetus.

The genes are TRBV10-2 and TRBJ2-2; D is undetermined. Germline loops: CDR1 WSHSY, CDR2 SAAADI. Between the trimmed V and J ends, which lost 2 bases and 6 bases, there was a span of 13 bases. The CDR3 is 15 amino acids. The CDR3 DNA sequence: TGCGCCAGCAGTGAGGGTTGGGGAATGTCCGGGGAGCTGTTTTTT. Translated, it gives CASSEGWGMSGELFF.

The chain links TRBV9 to TRBJ2-2; possibly TRBD2 for D (6 bases). Deletions cut 5 bases from V and 0 bases from J, with 8 bases between. The CDR3 loop spans 14 amino acids. Germline CDR1 is SGDLS and CDR2 is YYNGEE. CDR3 protein: CASSERANTGELFF. The DNA of the CDR3 is TGTGCCAGCAGTGAGCGGGCGAACACCGGGGAGCTGTTTTTT.

This chain links TRBV19 with TRBJ1-5; tentative D call: TRBD1 (5 bases). Germline V gene data show CDR1 as LNHDA and CDR2 as SQIVND (reference sequence). V was trimmed by 5 bases and J by 8 bases, leaving 19 bases between them. This CDR3 spans 15 amino acids. Here the CDR3 reads CASSFNKDRGEPQHF. The DNA for the CDR3 is TGTGCCAGTAGTTTTAACAAGGACCGAGGGGAGCCCCAGCATTTT.

A single count supports this clone. V gene TRBV27 combines with J gene TRBJ1-6; 7 bases match TRBD1. J lost 0 bases, V lost 4 bases, and 6 bases had no gene match. Germline CDR1 is MNHEY and CDR2 is SMNVEV (reference sequence). The CDR3 runs to 17 residues. The CDR3 protein is CASSSNRDSSYNSPLHF. The CDR3 DNA follows: TGTGCCAGCAGTTCGAACAGGGACAGCTCCTATAATTCACCCCTCCACTTT.

The chain has TRBV7-3 and TRBJ2-2; D unresolved. The CDR3 contains 12 residues. V was trimmed by 3 bases and J by 8 bases, leaving 7 bases between them. From germline, CDR1 is SGHTA and CDR2 FQGTGA. CDR3 residues: CASSLVEGELFF. For the CDR3, the DNA is TGTGCCAGCAGCTTGGTGGAGGGGGAGCTGTTTTTT.

The chain recombines TRBV5-4 with TRBJ1-2; D remains ambiguous. CDR1 and CDR2 (germline): SGHNT, YYREEE (reference sequence). Trimming shortened V by 6 bases and J by 3 bases, and 15 bases separated the two germline ends. This CDR3 comprises 14 residues. This chain's CDR3 is CASTPAAAHYGYTF. The CDR3 nucleotides are TGTGCCAGCACCCCGGCCGCAGCTCACTATGGCTACACCTTC.

The V gene is TRBV5-1, the J gene TRBJ2-1, with 10 bases aligning to TRBD2. The CDR3 runs 15 residues. J gave up 6 bases and V 6 bases, and 9 bases lay outside the gene matches. Germline assignment: CDR1 SGHRS and CDR2 YFSETQ. CDR3 nucleotides: TGCGCCAGCAAGTGGGTAGCGGGAGGTCCCAATGAGCAGTTCTTC. This gives the protein CASKWVAGGPNEQFF.

The chain employs TRBV27 and TRBJ2-3; tentative D call: TRBD2 (5 bases). V was clipped by 5 bases and J by 6 bases, with 12 bases between them. From germline, CDR1 is MNHEY and CDR2 SMNVEV (reference sequence). This CDR3 is built from 13 residues. CDR3 sequence (DNA): TGTGCCAGCAGTACCGGACTGGTGGATACGCAGTATTTT. Translating gives CASSTGLVDTQYF.

This clone was detected only a few times. V usage is TRBV18 and J usage is TRBJ1-2; perhaps TRBD1 as D (5 bases). This CDR3 comprises 13 residues. The germline CDR1 and CDR2 sequences are KGHSH and LQKENI. Trimming took off 5 bases at V and 2 bases at J, with 9 bases between the two ends. CDR3 in DNA: TGTGCCAGCTCATCGGGACCGAACTATGGCTACACCTTC. Its translation: CASSSGPNYGYTF.

V is TRBV2 and J is TRBJ2-4; 7 bases match TRBD1. Looked up from germline, CDR1 is SNHLY and CDR2 is FYNNEI. V dropped 6 bases and J dropped 4; count of bases not matched to a gene: 6. This CDR3 is built from 14 residues. The CDR3 spells CASSVRDRKNIQYF. The CDR3 region has the DNA TGTGCCAGCAGCGTCCGGGACAGAAAAAACATTCAGTACTTC.

This sequence joins TRBV28 and TRBJ1-5; 7 bases fit TRBD1. Germline CDR1 reads MDHEN; CDR2 reads SYDVKM. The CDR3 runs 13 residues. V lost 5 bases, J lost 4 bases, and 2 bases stayed unmatched. CDR3 loop: CASSRQGNQPQHF. The CDR3 DNA follows: TGTGCCAGCAGTCGACAGGGAAATCAGCCCCAGCATTTT.

This clone was seen only a few times. The chain couples TRBV2 to TRBJ1-3; D is unresolved. The CDR3 covers 14 residues. V was trimmed by 2 bases and J by 0 bases, leaving 5 bases between them. Germline loops: CDR1 SNHLY, CDR2 FYNNEI. The CDR3 sequence is CASSEQVSGNTIYF. CDR3 in DNA: TGTGCCAGCAGTGAACAGGTCTCTGGAAACACCATATATTTT.

This clone occurred once. The rearrangement joins TRBV30 to TRBJ1-5; D uncertain. The germline CDR1 and CDR2 sequences are GTSNPN and SVGIG (reference sequence). Trimming stripped 2 bases from V and 4 bases from J, with 12 bases between. This CDR3 has 14 residues. The CDR3 spells CAWSWARVNQPQHF. CDR3 coding DNA: TGTGCCTGGAGTTGGGCGCGCGTAAATCAGCCCCAGCATTTT.

The sample holds a few counts of this clone. One end of the junction does not line up with germline, which may come from a read error. V and J are TRBV29-1 and TRBJ2-2, with D possibly TRBD1 on 6 matching bases. The CDR3 totals 13 residues. Per germline, CDR1 SQVTM and CDR2 ANQGSEA. DNA of the CDR3: TGTAGCGTGAACGAACAGGGTATCGGGGAGCTGTTTTTT. It codes for CSVNEQGIGELFF.

The CDR3 loop reads CASSSGLAGYQETQYF. CDR3 bases: TGTGCCAGCAGCTCTGGACTAGCGGGGTACCAAGAGACCCAGTACTTC. The chain carries TRBV7-3 and TRBJ2-5; 12 bases fit TRBD2. Per germline, CDR1 SGHTA and CDR2 FQGTGA. After removal of 4 bases from V and 0 bases from J, the junction contained 3 bases not matched to a gene. The CDR3 loop spans 16 amino acids.

CDR3 sequence: CASSFGGEGNEQFF. CDR3 bases: TGCGCCAGCAGCTTTGGGGGAGAGGGCAATGAGCAGTTCTTC. The V and J genes are TRBV5-1 and TRBJ2-1; D may match TRBD1 or TRBD2 (5 bases each). The CDR3 sequence is 14 residues long. Germline CDR1 and CDR2: SGHRS and YFSETQ. V shed 2 bases and J shed 6 bases, with 12 bases lying between them.

This clone came up once. The chain has TRBV14 and TRBJ1-2; D not resolved. Per germline, CDR1 SGHDN and CDR2 FVKESK. The V end was cut by 1 base, the J end by 4 bases, with 7 bases between. This CDR3 comprises 13 residues. The CDR3 reads CASSQGITYGYTF. Written as DNA, the CDR3 is TGTGCCAGCAGCCAAGGCATTACCTATGGCTACACCTTC.

The chain has TRBV5-1 and TRBJ2-2, with D perhaps TRBD2 (5 bases). Germline lookup yields CDR1 SGHRS and CDR2 YFSETQ. The CDR3 has 14 residues. V lost 3 bases and J lost 7, with 13 bases in between. CDR3 in amino acids: CASSSDTSFGELFF. For the CDR3, the DNA is TGCGCCAGCAGCTCCGACACTAGTTTCGGGGAGCTGTTTTTT.

The CDR3 reads CAISESGNYGYTF. CDR3 sequence (DNA): TGTGCCATCAGTGAGTCAGGGAACTATGGCTACACCTTC. The chain links TRBV10-3 to TRBJ1-2; D remains unclear. The germline V gene has CDR1 ENHRY and CDR2 SYGVKD. This CDR3 has 13 residues. V lost 0 bases and J lost 2, with 4 bases in between.

This chain uses TRBV29-1 with TRBJ2-1, with TRBD1 identical over 9 bases. CDR3 length: 14 amino acids. Germline CDR1 reads SQVTM; CDR2 reads ANQGSEA. The CDR3 DNA reads TGCAGGGTACAGGGGGCCTCCTCAGGGAATGAGCAGTTCTTC. This codes for CRVQGASSGNEQFF.

This clone came up once. The chain links TRBV6-5 to TRBJ2-7; D call uncertain. Germline CDR1 and CDR2: MNHEY and SVGAGI. The CDR3 runs to 13 residues. The germline V and J ends were trimmed by 6 bases and 0 bases, with 9 bases remaining between them. CDR3 loop: CASRSAASYEQYF. CDR3 nucleotide sequence: TGTGCCAGCAGATCGGCGGCCTCCTACGAGCAGTACTTC.

CDR3 protein: CASSLPGPGYEQYF. In DNA form, the CDR3 reads TGTGCCAGCAGTCTCCCGGGACCAGGCTACGAGCAGTACTTC. The J gene is TRBJ2-7, the V gene TRBV27; the D gene could be TRBD1 or TRBD2 (5 bases each). Trimming took off 5 bases at V and 3 bases at J, with 14 bases between the two ends. The length of the CDR3 is 14 residues. Germline values: CDR1 MNHEY, CDR2 SMNVEV (reference sequence).

The chain employs TRBV9 and TRBJ2-2; D call uncertain. Germline V gene data show CDR1 as SGDLS and CDR2 as YYNGEE. This CDR3 has 15 residues. V lost 0 bases, J lost 0 bases, and 6 bases lay in between. CDR3 in amino acids: CASSVGHANTGELFF. CDR3 bases: TGTGCCAGCAGCGTAGGACACGCGAACACCGGGGAGCTGTTTTTT.

This clone was recorded a few times. This rearrangement joins TRBV11-3 to TRBJ2-5; 8 bases agree with TRBD2. The CDR3 sequence is 13 residues long. Germline assignment: CDR1 SGHNT and CDR2 YENEEA. The J segment lost 7 bases and the V segment lost 4 bases, leaving 5 bases of the junction unmatched. The chain's CDR3 is CASSSSGSPTQYF. The CDR3 DNA is TGTGCCAGCAGCTCAAGCGGGAGTCCGACCCAGTACTTC.

This chain joins TRBV7-9 and TRBJ1-1; D remains unclear. The V end lost 5 bases, the J end lost 4 bases, and 11 bases lay between the germline ends. Germline loops: CDR1 SEHNR, CDR2 FQNEAQ (reference sequence). CDR3 length: 13 residues. The CDR3 DNA reads TGTGCCAGCAGCCGGCCAGGTCCCACTGAAGCTTTCTTT. Encoded protein: CASSRPGPTEAFF.

V and J are TRBV25-1 and TRBJ1-6, with a weak D call TRBD1 (6 bases). The CDR3 contains 13 residues. V lost 4 bases, J lost 7 bases, and 8 bases lay in between. Germline V gene sequence: CDR1 MGHDK, CDR2 SYGVNS. The CDR3 coding sequence is TGTGCCAGCAGTGGGACAGAAAATTCACCCCTCCACTTT. The encoded protein is CASSGTENSPLHF.

This clone was seen a single time. The V and J genes are TRBV12-3 or TRBV12-4 and TRBJ2-1; D call uncertain. Trimming stripped 1 base from V and 3 bases from J, with 4 bases between. This CDR3 is 13 amino acids long. As DNA, the CDR3 is TGTGCCAGCAGTTTAGTTGGCTACAATGAGCAGTTCTTC. Its translation: CASSLVGYNEQFF.